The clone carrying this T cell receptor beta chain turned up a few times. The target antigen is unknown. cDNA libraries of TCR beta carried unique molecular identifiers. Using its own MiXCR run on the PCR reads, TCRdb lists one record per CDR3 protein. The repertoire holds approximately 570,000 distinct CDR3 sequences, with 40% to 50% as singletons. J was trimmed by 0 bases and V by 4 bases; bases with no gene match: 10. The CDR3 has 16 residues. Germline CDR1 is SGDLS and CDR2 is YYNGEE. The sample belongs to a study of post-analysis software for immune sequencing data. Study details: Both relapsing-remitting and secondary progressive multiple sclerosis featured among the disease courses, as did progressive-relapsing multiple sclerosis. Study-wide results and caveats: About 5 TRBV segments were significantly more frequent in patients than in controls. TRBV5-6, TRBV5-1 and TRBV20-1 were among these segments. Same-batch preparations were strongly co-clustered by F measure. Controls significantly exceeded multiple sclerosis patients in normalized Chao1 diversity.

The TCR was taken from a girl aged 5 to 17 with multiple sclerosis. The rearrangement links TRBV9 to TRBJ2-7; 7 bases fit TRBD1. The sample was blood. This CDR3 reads CASSPGDSFNSYEQYF. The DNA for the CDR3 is TGTGCCAGCAGCCCAGGGGACAGCTTCAACTCCTACGAGCAGTACTTC.